This T cell receptor (beta chain) originates from a study of T cells after yellow fever vaccination. Study-wide background: Researchers used SMART-Seq v4 Ultra Low Input to prepare fractions that had low cell numbers. Study conclusions and caveats: Subsequent booster samples again held most clones from primary vaccination (around 96% CD4, about 90% CD8). It was a small share of clonotypes that appeared in both CD4 and CD8 compartments.

Universal primer sites and UMIs were introduced during 5'RACE template-switching synthesis of TCR cDNA. One entry per CDR3 protein results from TCRdb running MiXCR on the 5' RACE reads. The sample lists a few hundred thousand distinct CDR3 sequences, approximately 3% seen once, with 2.5% to 3.5% in the top ten. The germline V gene has CDR1 MNHEY and CDR2 SVGAGI. Trimming cost V 5 bases and J 0 bases; bases outside gene matches: 6. The CDR3 consists of 15 residues. In its sample, this clonotype was seen many times. The antigen is undetermined. The TCR originated in a man in his late teens or twenties who received the YFV17D yellow fever vaccine. The chain joins TRBV6-5 to TRBJ1-1; the match to TRBD1 covers 7 bases. Material: CD4+ T cells sorted from PBMCs, obtained 10 days after the yellow fever booster vaccination. The chain's CDR3 is CASSRTGGLNTEAFF. The CDR3 DNA sequence: TGTGCCAGCAGTCGGACAGGCGGTCTGAACACTGAAGCTTTCTTT.